The rows below give T cell receptor beta chains drawn from one sample of a study of T cells in Graves' hyperthyroidism and ophthalmopathy. TCRdb fed the multiplex PCR reads into MiXCR, producing one record per CDR3 protein. The data contain some 300,000 distinct CDR3 sequences, approximately 15% of them singletons. The sample taken for sequencing was blood. All receptors come from a man aged 25-45 years with Graves' hyperthyroidism. CDR3s include the opening cysteine and the closing phenylalanine or tryptophan. Fields, in order: CDR3 length, J gene, clone size, D gene, V gene, CDR3 protein, CDR3 DNA. A D gene is named only where the DNA matches it firmly. Only some rows state a clone size, as once, few, many or a class for expanded clones.

cdr3_length: 13; j_call: TRBJ1-1; clone_size: many; d_call: .; v_call: TRBV5-1; cdr3_aa: CASSFRTAREAFF; cdr3_nt: TGCGCCAGCAGCTTTAGGACAGCCCGAGAAGCTTTCTTT
cdr3_length: 15; j_call: TRBJ1-5; clone_size: many; d_call: .; v_call: TRBV5-1; cdr3_aa: CASSLEVGGHQPQHF; cdr3_nt: TGCGCCAGCAGCCTGGAGGTTGGAGGGCATCAGCCCCAGCATTTT
cdr3_length: 15; j_call: TRBJ1-1; clone_size: many; d_call: .; v_call: TRBV3-1; cdr3_aa: CASSFLQGMNTEAFF; cdr3_nt: TGTGCCAGCAGCTTTCTACAGGGTATGAACACTGAAGCTTTCTTT
cdr3_length: 18; j_call: TRBJ2-1; clone_size: many; d_call: TRBD2; v_call: TRBV28; cdr3_aa: CASSSILAGGPLYNEQFF; cdr3_nt: TGTGCCAGCAGTTCGATTCTAGCGGGAGGGCCCCTCTACAATGAGCAGTTCTTC
cdr3_length: 13; j_call: TRBJ2-3; clone_size: few; d_call: .; v_call: TRBV27; cdr3_aa: CASSFRSTDTQYF; cdr3_nt: TGTGCCAGCAGTTTTCGGAGCACAGATACGCAGTATTTT
cdr3_length: 17; j_call: TRBJ2-2; clone_size: .; d_call: TRBD2; v_call: TRBV7-9; cdr3_aa: CASSSRGSGSGTGELFF; cdr3_nt: TGTGCCAGCAGCTCGCGGGGAAGCGGGAGTGGCACCGGGGAGCTGTTTTTT
cdr3_length: 12; j_call: TRBJ1-1; clone_size: .; d_call: .; v_call: TRBV18; cdr3_aa: CASSTEAGEAFF; cdr3_nt: TGTGCCAGCTCCACGGAAGCGGGGGAAGCTTTCTTT
cdr3_length: 15; j_call: TRBJ2-7; clone_size: few; d_call: .; v_call: TRBV9; cdr3_aa: CASSSSVADAYEQYF; cdr3_nt: TGTGCCAGCAGCTCCTCCGTAGCGGATGCCTACGAGCAGTACTTC
cdr3_length: 13; j_call: TRBJ2-1; clone_size: many; d_call: .; v_call: TRBV5-1; cdr3_aa: CASSLAPENEQFF; cdr3_nt: TGCGCCAGCAGCTTGGCCCCCGAGAATGAGCAGTTCTTC
cdr3_length: 13; j_call: TRBJ1-2; clone_size: many; d_call: .; v_call: TRBV12-3/TRBV12-4; cdr3_aa: CASSLARDYGYTF; cdr3_nt: TGTGCCAGCAGTTTGGCTCGCGACTATGGCTACACCTTC
cdr3_length: 15; j_call: TRBJ2-3; clone_size: many; d_call: TRBD2; v_call: TRBV11-2; cdr3_aa: CASSQLAGGRDTQYF; cdr3_nt: TGTGCCAGCAGCCAGTTAGCGGGGGGACGGGATACGCAGTATTTT
cdr3_length: 14; j_call: TRBJ2-7; clone_size: once; d_call: TRBD2; v_call: TRBV6-1; cdr3_aa: CASREREVIYEQYF; cdr3_nt: TGTGCCAGCAGAGAGCGGGAGGTTATCTACGAGCAGTACTTC
cdr3_length: 14; j_call: TRBJ2-2; clone_size: few; d_call: .; v_call: TRBV6-1; cdr3_aa: CASSAEGETGELFF; cdr3_nt: TGTGCCAGCAGTGCGGAGGGGGAGACCGGGGAGCTGTTTTTT
cdr3_length: 14; j_call: TRBJ2-2; clone_size: .; d_call: .; v_call: TRBV14; cdr3_aa: CASSQERNTGELFF; cdr3_nt: TGTGCCAGCAGCCAAGAACGGAACACCGGGGAGCTGTTTTTT
cdr3_length: 14; j_call: TRBJ1-2; clone_size: many; d_call: .; v_call: TRBV7-8; cdr3_aa: CASSLRGGIYGYTF; cdr3_nt: TGTGCCAGCAGCTTAAGGGGGGGGATCTATGGCTACACCTTC
cdr3_length: 14; j_call: TRBJ2-7; clone_size: many; d_call: TRBD1; v_call: TRBV11-2; cdr3_aa: CASSSTGGSYEQYF; cdr3_nt: TGTGCCAGCAGCTCGACAGGGGGCTCCTACGAGCAGTACTTC
cdr3_length: 14; j_call: TRBJ2-3; clone_size: .; d_call: .; v_call: TRBV27; cdr3_aa: CASSWTPFLDTQYF; cdr3_nt: TGTGCCAGCAGTTGGACCCCCTTCTTGGATACGCAGTATTTT
cdr3_length: 14; j_call: TRBJ2-7; clone_size: many; d_call: .; v_call: TRBV13; cdr3_aa: CASSLAGRAYEQYF; cdr3_nt: TGTGCCAGCAGCTTAGCGGGACGCGCCTACGAGCAGTACTTC
cdr3_length: 13; j_call: TRBJ2-7; clone_size: many; d_call: .; v_call: TRBV5-1; cdr3_aa: CASSLATGYEQYF; cdr3_nt: TGCGCCAGCAGCTTGGCCACCGGATACGAGCAGTACTTC
cdr3_length: 15; j_call: TRBJ1-6; clone_size: many; d_call: .; v_call: TRBV7-8; cdr3_aa: CASSFKGVPGSPLHF; cdr3_nt: TGTGCCAGCAGCTTTAAAGGGGTCCCGGGCTCACCCCTCCACTTT
cdr3_length: 18; j_call: TRBJ2-2; clone_size: few; d_call: TRBD2; v_call: TRBV20-1; cdr3_aa: CSARDLLPEREGTGELFF; cdr3_nt: TGCAGTGCTAGAGATCTACTCCCGGAGCGGGAGGGCACCGGGGAGCTGTTTTTT
cdr3_length: 13; j_call: TRBJ2-3; clone_size: few; d_call: TRBD2; v_call: TRBV19; cdr3_aa: CASSTSVSDTQYF; cdr3_nt: TGTGCCAGTAGCACTAGCGTCTCAGATACGCAGTATTTT
cdr3_length: 16; j_call: TRBJ2-5; clone_size: .; d_call: TRBD2; v_call: TRBV2; cdr3_aa: CATSMTSGNEQETQYF; cdr3_nt: TGTGCCACTTCCATGACTAGCGGGAATGAACAAGAGACCCAGTACTTC
cdr3_length: 13; j_call: TRBJ2-3; clone_size: many; d_call: .; v_call: TRBV6-2/TRBV6-3; cdr3_aa: CATQDGPTDTQYF; cdr3_nt: TGTGCCACCCAAGACGGACCCACAGATACGCAGTATTTT
cdr3_length: 13; j_call: TRBJ2-1; clone_size: .; d_call: .; v_call: TRBV11-2; cdr3_aa: CASSWDLYNEQFF; cdr3_nt: TGTGCCAGCAGCTGGGACCTTTACAATGAGCAGTTCTTC
cdr3_length: 16; j_call: TRBJ1-1; clone_size: many; d_call: TRBD1; v_call: TRBV29-1; cdr3_aa: CSVEGGQGPGNTEAFF; cdr3_nt: TGCAGCGTTGAAGGGGGACAGGGACCCGGGAACACTGAAGCTTTCTTT
cdr3_length: 13; j_call: TRBJ2-7; clone_size: few; d_call: .; v_call: TRBV10-1; cdr3_aa: CASRGTGTSEQYF; cdr3_nt: TGCGCCAGCAGAGGGACGGGGACGTCCGAGCAGTACTTC
cdr3_length: 12; j_call: TRBJ1-2; clone_size: few; d_call: .; v_call: TRBV19; cdr3_aa: CASSTGHNGYTF; cdr3_nt: TGTGCCAGTAGTACCGGACATAATGGCTACACCTTC
cdr3_length: 15; j_call: TRBJ2-3; clone_size: many; d_call: .; v_call: TRBV11-2; cdr3_aa: CASSPWSSPTDTQYF; cdr3_nt: TGTGCCAGCAGCCCTTGGTCTAGCCCCACAGATACGCAGTATTTT
cdr3_length: 16; j_call: TRBJ2-4; clone_size: once; d_call: TRBD2; v_call: TRBV20-1; cdr3_aa: CSAVSGTILAKNIQYF; cdr3_nt: TGCAGTGCGGTTTCCGGGACTATCTTAGCCAAAAACATTCAGTACTTC
cdr3_length: 14; j_call: TRBJ1-1; clone_size: many; d_call: .; v_call: TRBV5-1; cdr3_aa: CASSLVPGATEAFF; cdr3_nt: TGCGCCAGCAGCTTGGTACCCGGGGCGACTGAAGCTTTCTTT
cdr3_length: 16; j_call: TRBJ2-7; clone_size: .; d_call: TRBD1; v_call: TRBV5-5; cdr3_aa: CASSLVSRDRTYEQYF; cdr3_nt: TGTGCCAGCAGCTTGGTGAGTCGGGACAGGACCTACGAGCAGTACTTC
cdr3_length: 16; j_call: TRBJ1-2; clone_size: .; d_call: .; v_call: TRBV19; cdr3_aa: CASRPGTAEGDYGYTF; cdr3_nt: TGTGCCAGTAGACCAGGGACCGCCGAAGGAGATTATGGCTACACCTTC